Below are 21 T cell receptor beta chains sequenced from a single sample in a study of cytomegalovirus exposure and HLA in healthy donors. PCR employed 60 Vbeta and 13 Jbeta primers. Sequencing was performed with immunoSEQ multiplex PCR; in TCRdb, only in-frame clones are kept and a portion is missing. The repertoire table contains 150,000 or so clones. Sequencing input: PBMCs. These receptors came from a woman between 50 and 59 years old in good health and CMV-seronegative.

The rearrangement joins TRBV7-2 to TRBJ2-5, with 7 bases that match TRBD2. Germline loops: CDR1 SGHTA, CDR2 FQGNSA. Trimming took 4 bases from V and 10 from J; bases not matched to a gene: 12. CDR3 length: 14 amino acids. The CDR3 sequence: CASSSLFGREGQYF. In nucleotides, the CDR3 is TGTGCCAGCAGCTCCCTCTTTGGGAGGGAGGGCCAGTACTTC.

This chain links TRBV30 with TRBJ1-1; D uncertain. The V end lost 0 bases, the J end lost 0 bases, and 17 bases lay between the germline ends. Germline CDR1 reads GTSNPN; CDR2 reads SVGIG (reference sequence). CDR3 length: 17 residues. The CDR3, as DNA: TGTGCCTGGAGTGTAGCGTTGATGTGGCAGATGAACACTGAAGCTTTCTTT. Translated, it gives CAWSVALMWQMNTEAFF.

J is TRBJ1-1 and V is TRBV13, with D perhaps TRBD1 (6 bases). CDR1 and CDR2 from the germline V gene are PRHDT and FYEKMQ (reference sequence). CDR3 length equals 13 residues. V gave up 0 bases and J gave up 11 bases, with 13 bases separating them. The CDR3 reads CASSLGTGMTAFF. The CDR3 bases are TGTGCCAGCAGCTTAGGCACAGGGATGACGGCTTTCTTT. The full variable domain, completed using reference TRBV13 and TRBJ1-1, is AAGVIQSPRHLIKEKRETATLKCYPIPRHDTVYWYQQGPGQDPQFLISFYEKMQSDKGSIPDRFSAQQFSDYHSELNMSSLELGDSALYFCASSLGTGMTAFFGQGTRLTVV.

This chain joins TRBV19 and TRBJ2-7; 7 nucleotides align to TRBD2. V was clipped by 6 bases and J by 1 base; unmatched bases: 12. Germline CDR1 reads LNHDA; CDR2 reads SQIVND (reference sequence). This CDR3 is built from 16 residues. The CDR3 DNA follows: TGTGCCAGTAGCCTCGGGGGGAGGGGAAGATCCTACGAGCAGTACTTC. This sequence encodes CASSLGGRGRSYEQYF.

The V gene is TRBV5-6, the J gene TRBJ2-5, with 13 bases fitting TRBD2. V gave up 0 bases and J gave up 1 base; unmatched junction bases: 3. The CDR3 sequence is 17 residues long. Germline V lookup: CDR1 SGHDT, CDR2 YYEEEE. The CDR3 here is CASSLAGTSGAQETQYF. CDR3 nucleotide sequence: TGTGCCAGCAGCTTGGCGGGGACTAGCGGGGCCCAAGAGACCCAGTACTTC.

The chain joins TRBV30 to TRBJ1-2, with 7 bases lining up with TRBD1. The CDR3 is 14 amino acids. Germline V lookup: CDR1 GTSNPN, CDR2 SVGIG (reference sequence). Losses at the gene ends were 4 bases for V and 7 bases for J; bases not matched to a gene: 12. The CDR3 sequence: CAWTGQVRGGGYTF. The CDR3 DNA reads as TGTGCCTGGACTGGACAGGTCCGAGGGGGTGGCTACACCTTC.

V usage is TRBV11-2 and J usage is TRBJ2-2, with TRBD2 as a possible D gene (5 bases). This CDR3 contains 15 residues. V was cut by 5 bases and J by 0 bases, with 10 bases left in between. The germline V gene encodes CDR1 SGHAT and CDR2 FQNNGV. CDR3 residues: CASSVRGSNTGELFF. The CDR3, as DNA: TGTGCCAGCAGCGTACGGGGTTCGAACACCGGGGAGCTGTTTTTT.

The chain recombines TRBV6-5 with TRBJ2-7; TRBD2 matches at 7 bases. After removal of 0 bases from V and 3 bases from J, the junction contained 2 bases not matched to a gene. The CDR3 loop spans 14 amino acids. Germline CDR1 reads MNHEY; CDR2 reads SVGAGI. CDR3 protein: CASSYSASGYEQYF. DNA for the CDR3: TGTGCCAGCAGTTACTCTGCTAGCGGCTACGAGCAGTACTTC.

The chain uses TRBV19 and TRBJ1-1; D is possibly TRBD1 (5 bases). In germline, CDR1 is LNHDA, CDR2 SQIVND (reference sequence). There are 17 residues in the CDR3. Trimming shortened V by 0 bases and J by 0 bases, and 14 bases separated the two germline ends. The CDR3 DNA sequence: TGTGCCAGTAGTATAGACCCGGGACTTGAATTGAACACTGAAGCTTTCTTT. The encoded protein is CASSIDPGLELNTEAFF.

J is TRBJ2-3 and V is TRBV5-1; 9 bases are a match to TRBD2. Germline CDR1 SGHRS, CDR2 YFSETQ. V was clipped by 4 bases and J by 6 bases; unmatched bases: 9. There are 15 residues in the CDR3. This CDR3 reads CASSPRREGPDTQYF. CDR3 bases: TGCGCCAGCAGCCCCAGGCGGGAGGGTCCGGATACGCAGTATTTT.

The J gene is TRBJ2-1, the V gene TRBV9, with D possibly being TRBD1 (6 bases). Looked up from germline, CDR1 is SGDLS and CDR2 is YYNGEE. The CDR3 loop spans 15 amino acids. Between the trimmed V and J ends, which lost 2 bases and 7 bases, there was a span of 16 bases. The CDR3, as DNA: TGTGCCAGCAGCGTTATCGCTGGGGGCAGGAATGAGCAGTTCTTC. Amino acids: CASSVIAGGRNEQFF.

V usage is TRBV5-1 and J usage is TRBJ1-6; no clear D gene. The CDR3 sequence is 14 residues long. V shed 4 bases and J shed 14 bases, with 19 bases lying between them. Germline CDR1 SGHRS, CDR2 YFSETQ. The CDR3 region has the DNA TGCGCCAGCAGCCCAGAGGGAGGAGGGCGGACCCTCCACTTT. Protein: CASSPEGGGRTLHF.

The chain recombines TRBV6-6 with TRBJ2-1, with 8 nucleotides matching TRBD2. Per the germline V gene, CDR1 is MNHNY and CDR2 is SVGAGI (reference sequence). V trimming: 8 bases; J trimming: 1 base; junction bases outside the gene matches: 4. The CDR3 spans 14 residues. The DNA of the CDR3 is TGTGCCAGCGAAAGCGGGAGATCCTACAATGAGCAGTTCTTC. This encodes CASESGRSYNEQFF.

The genes are TRBV4-2 and TRBJ1-1; D perhaps matches TRBD1 (5 bases). Germline V CDR1 and CDR2: LGHNA, YNFKEQ. V was cut by 7 bases and J by 0 bases, with 18 bases left in between. The CDR3 consists of 16 residues. The chain's CDR3 is CASTPTVGAMNTEAFF. The CDR3 bases are TGTGCCAGCACCCCGACAGTTGGGGCTATGAACACTGAAGCTTTCTTT.

The chain employs TRBV18 and TRBJ1-3; possible D gene TRBD1, 5 bases. This CDR3 comprises 17 residues. The germline V gene encodes CDR1 KGHSH and CDR2 LQKENI. V was shortened by 3 bases and J by 0 bases, with 15 bases between the two germline ends. The chain's CDR3 is CASSPILGGSSGNTIYF. CDR3 coding DNA: TGTGCCAGCTCACCGATCCTCGGGGGTAGCTCTGGAAACACCATATATTTT.

The V call is TRBV30, the J call TRBJ1-1; D possibly corresponds to TRBD1 (6 bases). The V gene lost 1 base and the J gene lost 4 bases, with 13 bases spanning the gap. CDR3 length equals 14 residues. Germline CDR1 GTSNPN, CDR2 SVGIG (reference sequence). CDR3 in DNA: TGTGCCTGGAGTGCGGGGGGCCGGGGCACTGAAGCTTTCTTT. Residues: CAWSAGGRGTEAFF.

V is TRBV5-6 and J is TRBJ1-5, with 9 positions matching TRBD1. After removal of 4 bases from V and 5 bases from J, the junction contained 10 bases not matched to a gene. Germline CDR1 SGHDT, CDR2 YYEEEE. The CDR3 contains 16 residues. CDR3 nucleotides: TGTGCCAGCAGCCTGGGGACAGGGATTTTTCATCAGCCCCAGCATTTT. This sequence encodes CASSLGTGIFHQPQHF.

The rearrangement links TRBV6-5 to TRBJ2-7; TRBD1 aligns across 7 bases. The CDR3 sequence is 15 residues long. Germline values: CDR1 MNHEY, CDR2 SVGAGI. J lost 2 bases, V lost 2 bases, and 6 bases had no gene match. Written as DNA, the CDR3 is TGTGCCAGCAGTTACAGGGGGCGCCAAGCCTACGAGCAGTACTTC. This codes for CASSYRGRQAYEQYF.

The CDR3 protein is CASSVAAGKLDTQYF. CDR3 DNA sequence: TGTGCCAGCAGCGTAGCCGCAGGGAAATTAGATACGCAGTATTTT. The rearrangement uses TRBV9 and TRBJ2-3; a weak D match, TRBD1 (5 bases). Germline CDR1 reads SGDLS; CDR2 reads YYNGEE. This CDR3 has 15 amino acids. With 0 bases removed from V and 5 bases from J, the gap between germline ends came to 13 bases.

DNA for the CDR3: TGTGCCAGCTCACCCTACAGAGATGGCTACACCTTC. It yields the protein CASSPYRDGYTF. This chain joins TRBV18 and TRBJ1-2, with D unclear. Trimming took off 3 bases at V and 6 bases at J, with 8 bases between the two ends. Germline CDR1 KGHSH, CDR2 LQKENI. There are 12 residues in the CDR3.

V gene TRBV7-9 combines with J gene TRBJ2-2; D is perhaps TRBD2 (6 bases). This CDR3 region has 14 residues. From germline, CDR1 is SEHNR and CDR2 FQNEAQ (reference sequence). Trimming stripped 10 bases from V and 3 bases from J, with 15 bases between. The CDR3 DNA is TGTGCCATACAGGCCCGACTAGACACCGGGGAGCTGTTTTTT. This codes for CAIQARLDTGELFF.